This TCR beta chain was recovered during a study of T-cell memory formation after mild COVID-19. Germline CDR1 MNHEY, CDR2 SMNVEV (reference sequence). V lost 3 bases, J lost 2 bases, and 8 bases lay in between. CDR3 length equals 13 residues. TCRdb reprocessed the 5' RACE reads via MiXCR and lists one record per CDR3 protein. Of 65,000 to 95,000 distinct CDR3 sequences listed, more than 10% were seen once; the top ten hold 41%. The rearrangement links TRBV27 to TRBJ2-7; D is uncertain. Sequenced sample: PBMCs or a T cell subset sorted from them (not recorded which). This TCR was recovered from a man between 18 and 29 years old who had mild COVID-19 (a few samples of this study predate the infection). Cell type and time point are not known. Written as DNA, the CDR3 is TGTGCCAGCAGTTTCTCACAGACCTACGAGCAGTACTTC. Protein: CASSFSQTYEQYF.